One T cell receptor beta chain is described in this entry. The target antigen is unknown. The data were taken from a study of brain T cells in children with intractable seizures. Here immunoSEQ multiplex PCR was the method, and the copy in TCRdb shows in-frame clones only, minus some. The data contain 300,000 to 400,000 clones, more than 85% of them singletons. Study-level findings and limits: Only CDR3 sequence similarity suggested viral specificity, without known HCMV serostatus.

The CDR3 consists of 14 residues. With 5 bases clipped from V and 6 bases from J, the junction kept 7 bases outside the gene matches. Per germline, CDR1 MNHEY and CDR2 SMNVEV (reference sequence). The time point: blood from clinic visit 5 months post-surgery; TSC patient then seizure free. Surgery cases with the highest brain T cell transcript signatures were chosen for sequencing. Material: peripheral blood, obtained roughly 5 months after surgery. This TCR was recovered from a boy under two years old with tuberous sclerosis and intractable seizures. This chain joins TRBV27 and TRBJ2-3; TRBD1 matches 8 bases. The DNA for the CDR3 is TGTGCCAGCAGTCTACAGGGGGGACTTGATACGCAGTATTTT. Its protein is CASSLQGGLDTQYF.